This TCR beta chain appears in the sequencing data of a study of lung T cells in sarcoidosis with Löfgren's syndrome. MiXCR was run by TCRdb on the reads, yielding one entry per CDR3 protein. Counted here are roughly 2,300 distinct CDR3 sequences, roughly 29% occurring once; the ten biggest clones make up 8.5% to 9%. This clonotype ranks as medium-sized. Its matching antigen is unknown. CDR1 and CDR2 (germline): MNHNY, SVGAGI (reference sequence). Trimming at V came to 0 bases and at J to 3 bases, leaving 2 bases not matched to a gene. CDR3 length: 17 residues. Findings and caveats of the study: Versus controls, Löfgren's syndrome patients reportedly showed TRAV12-1 and TRBV2 as most expanded. In alpha-beta pairs, TRAV12-1 favored TRBV2, and their CDR3s were homologous. Shared TRAV12-1 and TRBV2 CDR3 motifs across Löfgren's syndrome patients reportedly suggested public CD4+ TCRs.

This chain connects TRBV6-6 to TRBJ2-1, with 13 bases matching TRBD2. The source is a human donor with sarcoidosis (Löfgren's syndrome or another form), or a control subject (not recorded which). The sample taken for sequencing was CD4+ T cells from PBMCs. The CDR3: CASSYSGLAGVYNEQFF. The CDR3 nucleotides read TGTGCCAGCAGTTACTCAGGACTAGCGGGAGTCTACAATGAGCAGTTCTTC.